Below are 23 T cell receptor beta chains sequenced from a single sample in a study of shared clonotypes between healthy human individuals. Assay: immunoSEQ multiplex PCR; the TCRdb copy retains only in-frame clones and omits some. The table shows about 470,000 clones, with roughly three quarters occurring only once. Sample: PBMCs. These receptors came from a woman between 40 and 55 years old in good health. Some clones in this sample may be carry-over from other donors' samples.

V usage is TRBV7-8 and J usage is TRBJ2-2, with 16 bases matching TRBD2. CDR1 is SGHVS and CDR2 is FQNEAQ in the germline V gene. This CDR3 is built from 18 residues. V was clipped by 7 bases and J by 5 bases; unmatched bases: 10. CDR3 nucleotides: TGTGCCAGCACCCTGCGGGGACTAGCGGGAGGGCATACCGGGGAGCTGTTTTTT. This codes for CASTLRGLAGGHTGELFF.

Regarding this clone: The DNA is left out, because the CDR3 cannot be placed on it with certainty; the CDR3 is given as TCRdb lists it. The chain is built from TRBV28 and TRBJ2-7. Germline assignment: CDR1 MDHEN and CDR2 SYDVKM. The CDR3 length is 14 residues, termini included. The CDR3 spells CASSTSGALDEQYF.

The chain has TRBV2 and TRBJ2-3; D is unresolved. The germline V gene has CDR1 SNHLY and CDR2 FYNNEI. Between the trimmed V and J ends, which lost 2 bases and 2 bases, there was a span of 8 bases. The CDR3 is 14 amino acids. The CDR3, as DNA: TGTGCCAGCAGTGAAAGGCAGAACACAGATACGCAGTATTTT. As protein: CASSERQNTDTQYF.

This clone turned up a few times. J is TRBJ2-2 and V is TRBV23-1; D remains unclear. TRBV23-1 is annotated as an ORF whose role is uncertain. The CDR3 length is 10 residues. Trimming took off 2 bases at V and 13 bases at J, with 5 bases between the two ends. The CDR3 protein is CASSQGVLFF. CDR3 in DNA: TGCGCCAGCAGTCAAGGAGTGCTGTTTTTT.

This clone was observed a handful of times. This sequence joins TRBV30 and TRBJ2-5, with 7 bases that match TRBD1. The tail of the sequence fits TRBJ2-7 better, so the J call may be wrong. The CDR3 is 13 residues long. Germline-derived CDR1 and CDR2 are GTSNPN and SVGIG (reference sequence). This CDR3 reads CAWSRQGAYEQYF. CDR3 sequence (DNA): TGTGCCTGGAGCAGACAGGGTGCCTACGAGCAGTACTTC.

Turning to this clone: This clone may be a read error of a much larger clone one base away. This chain links TRBV7-2 with TRBJ2-7; D may be TRBD1 (5 bases). V was pared by 6 bases and J by 3 bases, with 12 bases between. This CDR3 contains 13 residues. In germline, CDR1 is SGHTA, CDR2 FQGNSA. The CDR3 region is CASRPIGVYEQYF. The CDR3 DNA reads TGTGCCAGCAGGCCTATAGGGGTCTACGAGCAGTACTTC.

The chain recombines TRBV30 with TRBJ1-3; TRBD1 is a possible D gene (6 bases). The CDR3 spans 18 residues. V lost 3 bases, J lost 0 bases, and 21 bases lay in between. The germline V gene encodes CDR1 GTSNPN and CDR2 SVGIG (reference sequence). CDR3 amino acids: CAWSGGLTGFGSGNTIYF. The CDR3 coding sequence is TGTGCCTGGAGCGGGGGGTTAACAGGGTTTGGCTCTGGAAACACCATATATTTT. The variable domain in full, completed from reference TRBV30 and TRBJ1-3, reads SQTIHQWPATLVQPVGSPLSLECTVEGTSNPNLYWYRQAAGRGLQLLFYSVGIGQISSEVPQNLSASRPQDRQFILSSKKLLLSDSGFYLCAWSGGLTGFGSGNTIYFGEGSWLTVV.

The rearrangement uses TRBV25-1 and TRBJ2-7; 7 bases fit TRBD1. The CDR3 totals 15 residues. The V gene end was trimmed by 4 bases and the J gene end by 0 bases; junction bases not matched to a gene: 6. Germline-derived CDR1 and CDR2 are MGHDK and SYGVNS. The CDR3, as DNA: TGTGCCAGCAGTGGACAGGGAATCAGCTCCTACGAGCAGTACTTC. Translated: CASSGQGISSYEQYF.

This chain links TRBV30 with TRBJ1-6; TRBD1 might be the D (5 bases). The CDR3 covers 16 residues. Between the trimmed V and J ends, which lost 4 bases and 9 bases, there was a span of 22 bases. Germline loops: CDR1 GTSNPN, CDR2 SVGIG (reference sequence). CDR3 DNA sequence: TGTGCCTGGACCGTAGGGGACGCTTCTGGGGGTTCACCCCTCCACTTT. This gives the protein CAWTVGDASGGSPLHF.

This clone was observed a few times. Other DNA sequences in the sample encode the same CDR3. The chain carries TRBV7-3 and TRBJ2-7, with 11 nucleotides matching TRBD1. CDR3 length equals 13 residues. Germline CDR1 and CDR2: SGHTA and FQGTGA. J was trimmed by 6 bases and V by 5 bases; bases with no gene match: 3. CDR3 protein: CASSPGQGGEQYF. The CDR3 DNA reads TGTGCCAGCAGCCCGGGACAGGGGGGCGAGCAGTACTTC.

The CDR3 sequence is CASTWGGRALKTQYF. The CDR3 DNA is TGTGCCAGCACTTGGGGCGGGAGGGCCCTCAAGACCCAGTACTTC. V gene TRBV28 combines with J gene TRBJ2-5; the match to TRBD2 covers 9 bases. This CDR3 spans 15 amino acids. Trimming cost V 7 bases and J 6 bases; bases outside gene matches: 12. The germline V gene encodes CDR1 MDHEN and CDR2 SYDVKM.

V is TRBV4-3 and J is TRBJ2-1; TRBD2 matches at 11 bases. V lost 5 bases, J lost 8 bases, and 8 bases stayed unmatched. The CDR3 covers 15 residues. Germline V CDR1 and CDR2: LGHNA, YSLEER. The CDR3 nucleotides are TGCGCCAGCAGCGGGACTAGCGGTAGAGGGGATGAGCAGTTCTTC. Residues: CASSGTSGRGDEQFF.

Comment on this clone: The identical CDR3 is also encoded by other nucleotide sequences in the sample. The rearrangement links TRBV7-9 to TRBJ2-5; D is uncertain. The CDR3 consists of 13 residues. From germline, CDR1 is SEHNR and CDR2 FQNEAQ (reference sequence). V lost 2 bases to trimming and J lost 4 bases, with 8 bases between them. CDR3 DNA sequence: TGTGCCAGCAGCTTAAACGGTGGAGAGACCCAGTACTTC. This translates into CASSLNGGETQYF.

The CDR3 loop reads CASSLDKPYGYTF. In DNA form, the CDR3 reads TGTGCCAGCAGCTTAGATAAACCCTATGGCTACACCTTC. This chain links TRBV7-2 with TRBJ1-2; the D is unclear. The CDR3 is made up of 13 amino acids. CDR1 is SGHTA, CDR2 FQGNSA, per germline. Trimming removed 1 base from V and 4 bases from J, with 7 bases in between.

This CDR3 is CSVEGDRGLDEQFF. CDR3 in DNA: TGCAGCGTTGAGGGGGACAGGGGGCTCGATGAGCAGTTCTTC. The chain combines TRBV29-1 with TRBJ2-1, with 12 bases that match TRBD1. CDR1 and CDR2 (germline): SQVTM, ANQGSEA. V was pared by 3 bases and J by 8 bases, with 5 bases of the junction left unmatched. This CDR3 spans 14 amino acids.

The V gene is TRBV4-2, the J gene TRBJ2-1, with 9 bases that match TRBD2. This CDR3 region has 19 residues. Germline V gives CDR1 LGHNA, CDR2 YNFKEQ. J was trimmed by 0 bases and V by 0 bases; bases with no gene match: 9. The DNA for the CDR3 is TGTGCCAGCAGCCAAGATCCCGCGGGAGGGCGGGACTCCTACAATGAGCAGTTCTTC. It is translated as CASSQDPAGGRDSYNEQFF.

The chain links TRBV5-1 to TRBJ1-3; 12 positions match TRBD1. CDR1 is SGHRS, CDR2 YFSETQ, per germline. V lost 4 bases, J lost 1 base, and 3 bases stayed unmatched. CDR3 length: 16 residues. The DNA of the CDR3 is TGCGCCAGCAGCCTGGGACAGGGGGCGTCTGGAAACACCATATATTTT. Translated, it gives CASSLGQGASGNTIYF.

The CDR3 is CASSPGPGGREFF. DNA for the CDR3: TGTGCCAGCAGCCCCGGCCCGGGGGGACGCGAGTTCTTC. The rearrangement joins TRBV27 to TRBJ2-1, with 7 bases identical to TRBD2. Germline CDR1 reads MNHEY; CDR2 reads SMNVEV (reference sequence). The CDR3 has 13 residues. V lost 6 bases to trimming and J lost 14 bases; unmatched junction nucleotides: 13.

The gene calls are TRBV18 and TRBJ2-5; the D is unclear. Germline V lookup: CDR1 KGHSH, CDR2 LQKENI. With 2 bases removed from V and 4 bases from J, the gap between germline ends came to 14 bases. The CDR3 consists of 15 residues. The chain's CDR3 is CASSPGLGRRETQYF. For the CDR3, the DNA is TGTGCCAGCTCACCAGGGTTAGGGCGTAGAGAGACCCAGTACTTC.

The sample holds a few counts of this clone. The chain carries TRBV19 and TRBJ2-1; 8 nucleotides agree with TRBD2. Trimming took 6 bases from V and 2 from J; bases not matched to a gene: 6. The germline gives CDR1 LNHDA, CDR2 SQIVND (reference sequence). The CDR3 sequence is 15 residues long. CDR3 sequence reads: CASRTLAEAYNEQFF. The CDR3 DNA sequence: TGTGCCAGTAGAACACTAGCGGAGGCCTACAATGAGCAGTTCTTC.

As to this clone: Different DNA sequences within this sample yield the same CDR3. The chain recombines TRBV7-9 with TRBJ2-5, with D perhaps matching TRBD1 (6 bases). Trimming stripped 5 bases from V and 5 bases from J, with 15 bases between. CDR1 and CDR2 (germline): SEHNR, FQNEAQ (reference sequence). This CDR3 is 14 amino acids long. CDR3 residues: CASSRTGLGETQYF. CDR3 DNA sequence: TGTGCCAGCAGCCGAACAGGGTTGGGGGAGACCCAGTACTTC. Full variable domain (rest looked up from reference TRBV7-9 and TRBJ2-5): DTGVSQNPRHKITKRGQNVTFRCDPISEHNRLYWYRQTLGQGPEFLTYFQNEAQLEKSRLLSDRFSAERPKGSFSTLEIQRTEQGDSAMYLCASSRTGLGETQYFGPGTRLLVL.

This rearrangement joins TRBV7-2 to TRBJ2-5, with 10 bases identical to TRBD1. In germline, CDR1 is SGHTA, CDR2 FQGNSA. The CDR3 extends over 15 amino acids. J lost 5 bases, V lost 5 bases, and 8 bases had no gene match. The CDR3 nucleotides read TGTGCCAGCAGCACACCGGGACAGGGGTGGGAGACCCAGTACTTC. Protein sequence: CASSTPGQGWETQYF.

The chain joins TRBV6-1 to TRBJ2-3; D is unresolved. CDR3 length equals 15 residues. V lost 2 bases, J lost 2 bases, and 11 bases lay in between. Germline V gene sequence: CDR1 MNHNS, CDR2 SASEGT. The CDR3, as DNA: TGTGCCAGCAGTGAAATCGGGCCTTACACAGATACGCAGTATTTT. Protein sequence: CASSEIGPYTDTQYF.